The 26 T cell receptor beta chains in this list originate from one sample, sequenced in a study of blood T cell repertoires in COVID-19. The protocol was immunoSEQ multiplex PCR, while the TCRdb copy is restricted to in-frame clones and leaves out a portion. Of about 250,000 clones in the sample, about 79% were seen once. What was sequenced was peripheral blood. The receptors stem from an elderly man with acute or convalescent COVID-19.

The J gene is TRBJ2-7, the V gene TRBV4-1; 10 nucleotides agree with TRBD1. The V gene's germline CDR1 is MGHRA and CDR2 YSYEKL. This CDR3 has 15 residues. V gave up 1 base and J gave up 3 bases; unmatched junction bases: 3. The CDR3 region has the DNA TGCGCCAGCAGCCAAGCCGGGACAGGGGACTACGAGCAGTACTTC. Residues: CASSQAGTGDYEQYF.

The gene calls are TRBV18 and TRBJ2-5; 7 bases are a match to TRBD1. This CDR3 comprises 16 residues. Germline-derived CDR1 and CDR2 are KGHSH and LQKENI. With 6 bases clipped from V and 1 base from J, the junction kept 11 bases outside the gene matches. The CDR3 is CASSPFGTVPQETQYF. The DNA of the CDR3 is TGTGCCAGCTCCCCCTTCGGGACAGTGCCCCAAGAGACCCAGTACTTC.

This chain uses TRBV6-1 with TRBJ1-2; D possibly corresponds to TRBD1 (6 bases). The CDR3 consists of 13 residues. Germline V lookup: CDR1 MNHNS, CDR2 SASEGT. V dropped 2 bases and J dropped 8 bases, with 12 bases sitting between them. CDR3 in DNA: TGTGCCAGCAGTGAAACCTCAGGGGTCGGCTACACCTTC. Its protein product is CASSETSGVGYTF.

The chain employs TRBV5-1 and TRBJ1-1; TRBD1 matches at 7 bases. Germline-derived CDR1 and CDR2 are SGHRS and YFSETQ. V was clipped by 4 bases and J by 0 bases; unmatched bases: 6. This CDR3 region has 15 residues. CDR3 DNA: TGCGCCAGCAGCCCCCAGGGGGGAATGAACACTGAAGCTTTCTTT. The encoded protein is CASSPQGGMNTEAFF.

The gene calls are TRBV2 and TRBJ1-5; perhaps TRBD1 as D (5 bases). The CDR3 length is 13 residues. Germline V gene data show CDR1 as SNHLY and CDR2 as FYNNEI. Trimming took 7 bases from V and 5 from J, leaving 12 bases between them. The CDR3: CASNPTAYQPQHF. As DNA, the CDR3 is TGTGCCAGCAACCCGACAGCCTATCAGCCCCAGCATTTT.

The CDR3 region has the DNA TGTGCCAGCAGCGCTAAACCAGGGGGCCCAGAAGCTTTCTTT. This translates into CASSAKPGGPEAFF. The rearrangement uses TRBV9 and TRBJ1-1; TRBD1 matches at 8 bases. CDR1 and CDR2 (germline): SGDLS, YYNGEE. The CDR3 runs to 14 residues. The ends lost 3 bases at V and 8 bases at J; junction bases unmatched: 9. Together with reference TRBV9 and TRBJ1-1, the CDR3 gives the full variable domain: DSGVTQTPKHLITATGQRVTLRCSPRSGDLSVYWYQQSLDQGLQFLIQYYNGEERAKGNILERFSAQQFPDLHSELNLSSLELGDSALYFCASSAKPGGPEAFFGQGTRLTVV.

The chain couples TRBV5-4 to TRBJ1-5; D may be TRBD1 (6 bases). The CDR3 loop spans 14 amino acids. Germline values: CDR1 SGHNT, CDR2 YYREEE (reference sequence). The V and J ends lost 4 bases and 7 bases respectively, with 15 bases between them. For the CDR3, the DNA is TGTGCCAGCAGCCCAGGAGGGGGGGACCAGCCCCAGCATTTT. Its protein is CASSPGGGDQPQHF.

The chain carries TRBV5-1 and TRBJ1-2, with D perhaps matching TRBD1 (5 bases). Between the trimmed V and J ends, which lost 4 bases and 5 bases, there was a span of 24 bases. The CDR3 extends over 17 amino acids. Per germline, CDR1 SGHRS and CDR2 YFSETQ. In nucleotides, the CDR3 is TGCGCCAGCAGCCTGGGACTTCTTCCTCGGGTTAGTTATGGCTACACCTTC. As protein: CASSLGLLPRVSYGYTF.

The chain couples TRBV2 to TRBJ2-2; 12 bases match TRBD1. With V trimmed by 8 bases and J by 6 bases, 7 bases remained unmatched. The CDR3 consists of 15 residues. CDR1 and CDR2 from the germline V gene are SNHLY and FYNNEI. In DNA form, the CDR3 reads TGTGCCAGCGTTGGGGACAGGGGGCGCGCCGGGGAGCTGTTTTTT. Protein: CASVGDRGRAGELFF.

The rearrangement joins TRBV18 to TRBJ2-7, with TRBD2 identical over 9 bases. This CDR3 contains 16 residues. Looked up from germline, CDR1 is KGHSH and CDR2 is LQKENI. V shed 8 bases, J shed 2 bases, and the junction held 13 bases outside the gene matches. CDR3 nucleotides: TGTGCCAGCACATACCGGGGGCTAGCGGGAACCTACGAGCAGTACTTC. Translated: CASTYRGLAGTYEQYF. Complete variable domain (other parts from reference TRBV18 and TRBJ2-7): NAGVMQNPRHLVRRRGQEARLRCSPMKGHSHVYWYRQLPEEGLKFMVYLQKENIIDESGMPKERFSAEFPKEGPSILRIQQVVRGDSAAYFCASTYRGLAGTYEQYFGPGTRLTVT.

The chain combines TRBV6-1 with TRBJ2-7, with D perhaps matching TRBD2 (6 bases). Trimming removed 2 bases from V and 0 bases from J, with 20 bases in between. Germline V gives CDR1 MNHNS, CDR2 SASEGT. The CDR3 runs to 18 residues. The CDR3 DNA reads as TGTGCCAGCAGTGAACGGGCTATTTGGGGGGTCCTCTCCTACGAGCAGTACTTC. It yields the protein CASSERAIWGVLSYEQYF.

In its sample, this clone was seen a few times. The rearrangement joins TRBV2 to TRBJ2-3; D is unresolved. Germline V gene sequence: CDR1 SNHLY, CDR2 FYNNEI. The CDR3 contains 13 residues. V shed 3 bases and J shed 2 bases, with 6 bases lying between them. The CDR3 spells CASSEENTDTQYF. The CDR3 DNA is TGTGCCAGCAGTGAGGAGAACACAGATACGCAGTATTTT.

This clone was detected only once. The sample carries other DNA sequences with the same CDR3. The V call is TRBV7-9, the J call TRBJ1-1, with TRBD1 matching 7 bases. After removal of 1 base from V and 2 bases from J, the junction contained 4 bases not matched to a gene. The CDR3 sequence is 15 residues long. Looked up from germline, CDR1 is SEHNR and CDR2 is FQNEAQ (reference sequence). For the CDR3, the DNA is TGTGCCAGCAGCTTAGAGGGGACAGTCAACACTGAAGCTTTCTTT. Encoded protein: CASSLEGTVNTEAFF.

This clone has more than one count but fewer than ten. V is TRBV12-3 or TRBV12-4 and J is TRBJ2-7; D gene uncertain. This CDR3 comprises 11 residues. Between the trimmed V and J ends, which lost 8 bases and 9 bases, there was a span of 14 bases. CDR3 loop: CASSFGSGQYF. The CDR3 DNA follows: TGTGCCAGCTCCTTCGGGTCTGGGCAGTACTTC.

The chain employs TRBV30 and TRBJ2-3; the D gene is possibly TRBD2 (5 bases). Germline-derived CDR1 and CDR2 are GTSNPN and SVGIG (reference sequence). There are 14 residues in the CDR3. The ends were cut back, 2 bases at V and 9 bases at J, with 18 bases in the middle. The CDR3 loop is CAWSRKRIFGTQYF. The DNA for the CDR3 is TGTGCCTGGAGTAGGAAGCGGATCTTTGGCACGCAGTATTTT.

The genes are TRBV14 and TRBJ1-2; 8 nucleotides agree with TRBD1. V dropped 0 bases and J dropped 3; count of bases not matched to a gene: 0. This CDR3 region has 14 residues. The germline V gene encodes CDR1 SGHDN and CDR2 FVKESK. The CDR3 nucleotides are TGTGCCAGCAGCCAAGAGACAGGGGACTATGGCTACACCTTC. Protein: CASSQETGDYGYTF.

This clone was picked up a small number of times. This chain uses TRBV27 with TRBJ2-3; 7 positions match TRBD2. This CDR3 is 16 amino acids long. Trimming cost V 2 bases and J 4 bases; bases outside gene matches: 9. The germline CDR1 and CDR2 sequences are MNHEY and SMNVEV (reference sequence). CDR3 sequence: CASSLEGLSTADTQYF. In nucleotides, the CDR3 is TGTGCCAGCAGTTTAGAGGGACTATCGACCGCAGATACGCAGTATTTT.

Here the CDR3 reads CASSAGLAGDTQYF. The CDR3 coding sequence is TGTGCCAGCAGCGCGGGACTAGCGGGAGATACGCAGTATTTT. The rearrangement joins TRBV5-5 to TRBJ2-3, with 12 nucleotides matching TRBD2. Unmatched junction bases numbered 2, after V lost 4 bases and J lost 5 bases. Germline V gene sequence: CDR1 SGHKS, CDR2 YYEKEE (reference sequence). There are 14 residues in the CDR3.

The CDR3 loop is CASSSRQGSTEAFF. CDR3 coding DNA: TGTGCCAGCAGCTCCCGACAGGGAAGCACTGAAGCTTTCTTT. The chain has TRBV7-9 and TRBJ1-1; 7 bases match TRBD1. The CDR3 spans 14 residues. Per germline, CDR1 SEHNR and CDR2 FQNEAQ (reference sequence). The V gene end was trimmed by 4 bases and the J gene end by 4 bases; junction bases not matched to a gene: 6. Together with reference TRBV7-9 and TRBJ1-1, the CDR3 gives the full variable domain: DTGVSQNPRHKITKRGQNVTFRCDPISEHNRLYWYRQTLGQGPEFLTYFQNEAQLEKSRLLSDRFSAERPKGSFSTLEIQRTEQGDSAMYLCASSSRQGSTEAFFGQGTRLTVV.

J is TRBJ2-7 and V is TRBV7-2, with D possibly matching TRBD2 (5 bases). Trimming took 3 bases from V and 7 from J, leaving 16 bases between them. The CDR3 extends over 14 amino acids. Per the germline V gene, CDR1 is SGHTA and CDR2 is FQGNSA. In DNA, the CDR3 is TGTGCCAGCAGCTTGGAGCTGGGTCGGAGGGAGCAGTACTTC. Translation gives CASSLELGRREQYF.

The chain joins TRBV4-1 to TRBJ1-6; no clear D. The germline V gene encodes CDR1 MGHRA and CDR2 YSYEKL. With 0 bases removed from V and 7 bases from J, the gap between germline ends came to 7 bases. The CDR3 extends over 14 amino acids. The CDR3 reads CASSQDFSNSPLHF. DNA of the CDR3: TGCGCCAGCAGCCAAGATTTTTCGAATTCACCCCTCCACTTT.

V and J are TRBV12-3 or TRBV12-4 and TRBJ2-1; 9 bases line up with TRBD1. J lost 10 bases, V lost 5 bases, and 6 bases had no gene match. CDR3 size: 13 residues. CDR3 residues: CASSRTGVLEQFF. DNA of the CDR3: TGTGCCAGCAGTCGGACAGGGGTACTCGAGCAGTTCTTC.

V usage is TRBV13 and J usage is TRBJ2-7; D is possibly TRBD2 (6 bases). Trimming cost V 0 bases and J 7 bases, with 7 bases left between them. This CDR3 is built from 12 residues. Per germline, CDR1 PRHDT and CDR2 FYEKMQ (reference sequence). In nucleotides, the CDR3 is TGTGCCAGCAGCTTAGGTGGGGGGGAGCAGTACTTC. It codes for CASSLGGGEQYF.

This clone was counted only a few times. The chain joins TRBV5-1 to TRBJ2-7; no clear D gene. The CDR3 covers 14 residues. Germline V gene lookup returns CDR1 SGHRS and CDR2 YFSETQ. The V end lost 2 bases, the J end lost 3 bases, and 12 bases lay between the germline ends. CDR3 in amino acids: CASSFNGELYEQYF. The DNA of the CDR3 is TGCGCCAGCAGCTTCAATGGAGAACTCTACGAGCAGTACTTC.

This clone was counted between two and nine times. The chain couples TRBV9 to TRBJ2-1; 14 bases are shared with TRBD2. V lost 1 base and J lost 7; bases outside the gene matches: 7. Germline CDR1 is SGDLS and CDR2 is YYNGEE. CDR3 size: 17 residues. DNA for the CDR3: TGTGCCAGCAGCGTAACCCTGACTAGCGGGAGGGGGAATGAGCAGTTCTTC. Protein: CASSVTLTSGRGNEQFF. Combining the CDR3 with reference TRBV9 and TRBJ2-1 gives the whole variable domain DSGVTQTPKHLITATGQRVTLRCSPRSGDLSVYWYQQSLDQGLQFLIQYYNGEERAKGNILERFSAQQFPDLHSELNLSSLELGDSALYFCASSVTLTSGRGNEQFFGPGTRLTVL.

The J gene is TRBJ1-1, the V gene TRBV11-2; possibly TRBD1 for D (6 bases). Germline assignment: CDR1 SGHAT and CDR2 FQNNGV. Trimming removed 5 bases at V and 1 base at J, with 14 bases between. The CDR3 covers 15 residues. The DNA for the CDR3 is TGTGCCAGCAGCGACAACAGGGTGGGGAACACTGAAGCTTTCTTT. Residues: CASSDNRVGNTEAFF.